The text below deals with one T cell receptor beta chain. As handled by the study authors: Amplified reference gene primers provided the basis for estimating nucleated cell counts. Method: immunoSEQ multiplex PCR; TCRdb's copy keeps in-frame clones and lacks some. V and J calls plus clone size are reproduced from that table; the DNA served to infer D and trimming. The sample lists about 92,000 clones; approximately 70% were seen once. The sample comes from a study of blood T cell repertoires in COVID-19. Study-wide background: In each case, the material was cDNA or gDNA derived from T cells, B-cell-depleted T cells, or PBMCs.

Germline lookup yields CDR1 LGHDT and CDR2 YNNKEL (reference sequence). With 6 bases clipped from V and 3 bases from J, the junction kept 9 bases outside the gene matches. This CDR3 is built from 16 residues. The chain carries TRBV3-1 (or the pseudogene TRBV3-2) and TRBJ1-2; TRBD1 matches 11 bases. Sequencing was carried out using peripheral blood. The clonotype comes from an older woman in a cohort sampled during active or convalescent COVID-19. The DNA for the CDR3 is TGTGCCAGCAGAAAATCACCGGGACAGGGGGACTATGGCTACACCTTC. Protein: CASRKSPGQGDYGYTF.